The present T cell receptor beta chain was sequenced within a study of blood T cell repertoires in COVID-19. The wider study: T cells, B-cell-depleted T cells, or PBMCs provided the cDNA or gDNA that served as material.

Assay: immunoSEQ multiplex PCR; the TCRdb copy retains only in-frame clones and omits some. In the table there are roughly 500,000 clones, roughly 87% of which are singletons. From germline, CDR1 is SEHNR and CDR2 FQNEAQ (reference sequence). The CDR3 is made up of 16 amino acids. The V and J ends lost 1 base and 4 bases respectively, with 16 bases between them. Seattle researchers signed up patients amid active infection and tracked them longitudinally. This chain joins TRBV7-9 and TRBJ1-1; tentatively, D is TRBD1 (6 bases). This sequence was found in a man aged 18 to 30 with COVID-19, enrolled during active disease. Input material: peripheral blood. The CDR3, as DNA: TGTGCCAGCAGCTTAGAGGCAGGGGAACGGAGCACTGAAGCTTTCTTT. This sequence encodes CASSLEAGERSTEAFF.